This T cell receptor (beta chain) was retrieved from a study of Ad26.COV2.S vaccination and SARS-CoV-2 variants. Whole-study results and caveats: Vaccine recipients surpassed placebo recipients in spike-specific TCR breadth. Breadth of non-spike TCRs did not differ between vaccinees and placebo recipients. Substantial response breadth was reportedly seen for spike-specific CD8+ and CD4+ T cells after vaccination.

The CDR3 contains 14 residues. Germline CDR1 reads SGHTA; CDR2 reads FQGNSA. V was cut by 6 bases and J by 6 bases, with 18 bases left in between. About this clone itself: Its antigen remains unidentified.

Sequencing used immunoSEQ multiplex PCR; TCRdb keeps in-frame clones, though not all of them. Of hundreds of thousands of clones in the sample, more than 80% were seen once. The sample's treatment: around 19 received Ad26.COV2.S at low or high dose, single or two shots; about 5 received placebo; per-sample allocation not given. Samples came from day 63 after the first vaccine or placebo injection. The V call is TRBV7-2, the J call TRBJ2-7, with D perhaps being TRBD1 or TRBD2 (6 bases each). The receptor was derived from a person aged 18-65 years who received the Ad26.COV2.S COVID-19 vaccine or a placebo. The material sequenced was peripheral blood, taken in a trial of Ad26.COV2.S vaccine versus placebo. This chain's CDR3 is CASRLPGRGGEQYF. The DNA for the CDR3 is TGTGCCAGCAGACTACCAGGCAGGGGAGGCGAGCAGTACTTC.